This T cell receptor beta chain was identified during a study of shared clonotypes between healthy human individuals (dated by TCRdb to the early 2020s). Regarding the research as a whole: Three men and a couple of women, aged 18 to 49 years, made up the cohort. Different laboratories and diverse techniques were used to prepare libraries and sequence TCR repertoires, to increase sequencing depth and limit assay-specific biases. To estimate repertoire size and how much clonotypes are shared between individuals, the study performed deep sequencing of blood TCR repertoires from a handful of healthy adults. Per donor, three plates each were used for CD4 naive and CD4 memory, two for CD8 naive, and one for CD8 memory. Per donor, leukapheresis produced somewhere between about 0.94 and 9 billion PBMCs.

CD8 naive samples were CD45RO-negative cells positively selected for CCR7, giving a CD45RA+CCR7+ population that excluded TemRA cells. Healthy HIV-negative adults with no recently reported acute infections or vaccinations were included as donors. Every donor was a Caucasian adult residing in Nashville, Tennessee, USA. After blood collection by leukapheresis, PBMCs were isolated using Ficoll-Histopaque density gradient centrifugation and then cryopreserved in the vapor phase of liquid nitrogen. Analytical flow cytometry was used to check the purity and quantity of each magnetically sorted T cell population. From each sorted fraction, genomic DNA was isolated and quantified by UV absorbance on a Nanodrop 2000c. On this clone itself: There is no known antigen for this receptor. No much larger clone is present one base from it, and per-base qualities are unavailable.

As encoded in the germline V gene, CDR1 is SGHAT while CDR2 is FQNNGV. Its CDR3 holds 15 amino acids, cysteine through phenylalanine. The retained sequence is limited to the CDR3, 45 bases, with the frame set at the first base. Trimming removed 0 bases from V and 4 bases from J, leaving 13 bases between the germline ends. Using the deep immunoSEQ assay, multiplex PCR amplified TCR CDR3 regions from genomic DNA. Extracted genomic DNA from each cell subset was distributed evenly across all wells of several immunoSEQ 96-well plates, and each plate was treated as a replicate. For sorted subsets, roughly 200 ng genomic DNA, equal to approximately 30,000 T cell genomes, was loaded into each replicate PCR. Purified libraries were measured with a Qubit 3.0 fluorometer, size-checked on a Bioanalyzer 2100, and measured again with the KAPA Library Quantification kit. Every immunoSEQ 96-well plate was sequenced on a dedicated single-read 150-cycle Illumina NextSeq 550 flow cell. Per the original workflow: The immunoSEQ output contained only junctional sequences without quality scores, so filtering could not match that applied to full-length reads. To assign V/J genes and CDR3, sequences were annotated against IMGT germline references using PyIR, a Python wrapper for IgBLAST v1.9. Reads were removed for weak V/J assignments (E-value above 1e-6), missing CDR3, stop codons, out-of-frame junctions, or ambiguous translated residues. A V3J clonotype was defined by an identical inferred V gene, J gene, and CDR3 amino acid sequence. The percentage overlap between two repertoires was calculated by dividing the number of shared unique clonotypes by the size of the smaller repertoire. Three approaches were used to assess repertoire richness: RTK rarefaction, the Chao1 estimator, and Recon v2.1 estimates of unobserved clonotypes. Generation probabilities were computed with OLGA for all TCRbeta clonotypes obtained by the gDNA method from a handful of donors. TCRdb obtained this table from immuneACCESS and retained in-frame rearrangements with V and J assigned. These tables miss some clones; where compared with another copy, unresolved V genes account for less than half of the shortfall, and the remainder is unexplained. V and J calls and clone size follow that table, whereas D and trimming were derived from the DNA. The sample has a few million clones on record, 93% of them singletons. Of the sample, around 1.7% is held by the ten largest clones.

The paper's findings and limits, for the study overall: Pairwise subsampling led to the expectation that sequencing depth would affect the degree of clonotype sharing among donors. Sampling was limited to blood, and TCR repertoires in tissue likely differ from TCR repertoires in blood. Because the study included only a small number of donors, the genetic and exposure-history diversity represented was limited. Higher generation probabilities were observed for clonotypes shared by all four sorted-subset donors than for non-shared clonotypes. Rarefaction of sorted-subset datasets indicated incomplete sequencing despite the large sequencing depth. When several donors were compared, the shared fraction of clonotypes was approximately 5% for naive CD4, around 4% for naive CD8, 2.3% for memory CD4, and 0.4% for memory CD8. Naive subsets generally had larger estimated clonotype richness than memory subsets.

The rearranged segments are TRBV11-2 and TRBJ2-7, with the D gene uncertain. Input material: naive CD8+ T cells from PBMCs. The cell subset or site label of this sample denotes: CD45RA+CCR7+. This sequence was found in a young man in good health. Some clones in this sample may be carry-over from other donors' samples. The CDR3 protein is CASSLDGGRLYEQYF. The nucleotides are TGTGCCAGCAGCTTAGATGGCGGACGCTTGTACGAGCAGTACTTC.